This T cell receptor beta chain was sequenced for a study of tumor-infiltrating lymphocytes in primary liver carcinoma. Study-level background: The tumors, T1-T3 N0M0 lesions, were roughly 4.2 to 11 cm across.

Worth noting for this clonotype: One junction end does not reproduce the germline sequence, and a read error may be involved.

Co-extracting RNA and DNA was done with about 20-34 mg of unsorted bulk tissue as input. Priming with a constant-region primer yielded TCR beta cDNA from roughly 490 ng total RNA. Libraries of TCR beta came from three nested multiplex PCR rounds with slightly modified ARM-PCR. The opening two PCR rounds, ten to eleven cycles each, paired TRBV1-TRBV30 forward primers with a C-beta reverse primer. Each CDR3 protein is one row after TCRdb ran MiXCR on the multiplex PCR reads. The data show under 90,000 distinct CDR3 sequences, 60% to 75% seen once. The CDR3 length is 14 residues. The germline V gene encodes CDR1 SGHNT and CDR2 YENEEA.

What was sequenced was liver tumor tissue from sampling region 1. Subset reported: tumor region T1, superior pole. The sequence derives from a man aged 35 to 55 with primary liver carcinoma and hepatitis B virus infection. The rearrangement joins TRBV11-3 to TRBJ2-1; weak D call: TRBD2 (5 bases). The CDR3 loop is CTSSSGVLSDELFF. As DNA, the CDR3 is TGTACCAGCAGCTCCGGGGTCTTATCGGATGAGCTGTTCTTC.